This paragraph covers one TCR beta chain sequence. This specimen comes from a study of blood T cell repertoires in COVID-19. Whole-study context: PBMCs, B-cell-depleted T cells, or T cells provided the cDNA or gDNA that made up the material.

The V segment lost 5 bases and the J segment 11 bases; nucleotides outside the gene matches: 8. Germline V gene lookup returns CDR1 MDHEN and CDR2 SYDVKM. This CDR3 contains 12 residues. Profiled with immunoSEQ multiplex PCR; TCRdb holds only in-frame clones, not every one. The data show 100,000 or so clones, more than 75% seen once. This TCR derives from a human donor in a cohort sampled during active COVID-19. The sequenced sample was peripheral blood. The chain uses TRBV28 and TRBJ1-2; the match to TRBD1 covers 7 bases. In DNA form, the CDR3 reads TGTGCCAGCAGTCCGACAGGGTATGAGTACACCTTC. Translated: CASSPTGYEYTF.